Each of the 20 T cell receptor beta chains below was sequenced from the same sample in a study of blood T cells in healthy people across ages. Combining a sample-barcoded 5' primer with a J-beta primer mix, a second PCR ran for roughly 7 to 11 cycles. MiXCR, run by TCRdb on the 5' RACE reads, gives a single entry per CDR3 protein. The data contain around 1,600,000 distinct CDR3 sequences, about 45% of them seen just once; the ten biggest clones take up approximately 4.1%. What was sequenced was blood. These receptor sequences come from a woman under 30 in good health.

The V gene is TRBV6-1, the J gene TRBJ2-1; D is undetermined. Trimming removed 8 bases at V and 5 bases at J, with 10 bases between. Per the germline V gene, CDR1 is MNHNS and CDR2 is SASEGT. This CDR3 has 12 amino acids. In DNA, the CDR3 is TGTGCCAGCGGACGGATGGACAATGAGCAGTTCTTC. Translated: CASGRMDNEQFF.

This clonotype was observed a handful of times. J is TRBJ2-1 and V is TRBV29-1; a possible D gene is TRBD2 (6 bases). CDR1 SQVTM and CDR2 ANQGSEA come from the germline V gene. The CDR3 length is 11 residues. The V end lost 6 bases, the J end lost 10 bases, and 13 bases lay between the germline ends. The chain's CDR3 is CSVADGGEQFF. Written as DNA, the CDR3 is TGCAGCGTAGCTGACGGGGGAGAGCAGTTCTTC.

This clonotype was observed a handful of times. V gene TRBV20-1 combines with J gene TRBJ1-6; D not certain. The CDR3 spans 11 residues. CDR1 and CDR2 from the germline V gene are DFQATT and SNEGSKA (reference sequence). V lost 6 bases, J lost 7 bases, and 7 bases lay in between. The CDR3 DNA reads as TGCAGTGCGCGAGGGAATTCACCCCTCCACTTT. The encoded protein is CSARGNSPLHF.

The chain carries TRBV12-3 or TRBV12-4 and TRBJ1-1, with 7 bases lining up with TRBD1. The CDR3 is 18 residues long. The J segment lost 2 bases and the V segment lost 3 bases, leaving 15 bases of the junction unmatched. The CDR3 bases are TGTGCCAGCAGTTTTCACACAGGGGCGGTTCCCATAAACACTGAAGCTTTCTTT. Translating gives CASSFHTGAVPINTEAFF.

This chain connects TRBV20-1 to TRBJ1-2, with D hard to call. V was clipped by 3 bases and J by 0 bases, with 8 bases between them. The germline gives CDR1 DFQATT, CDR2 SNEGSKA (reference sequence). The length of the CDR3 is 13 residues. CDR3 DNA sequence: TGCAGTGCTAGCGAGGCATCTAACTATGGCTACACCTTC. Translating it yields CSASEASNYGYTF.

This clonotype showed up just a few times. J is TRBJ1-4 and V is TRBV4-3; 10 bases agree with TRBD1. From germline, CDR1 is LGHNA and CDR2 YSLEER. This CDR3 contains 15 residues. V gave up 3 bases and J gave up 13 bases; unmatched junction bases: 11. The CDR3 DNA reads as TGCGCCAGCAGCCAGCGACAGGGGGCCCCGGGAGGACTGTTTTTT. Its protein is CASSQRQGAPGGLFF.

In this sample, this clonotype turned up a few times. CDR3 DNA: TGCGCCAGCAGCCAAGAACGTTTGGCAGGGGGCTATGAGCAGTTCTTC. It encodes CASSQERLAGGYEQFF. The chain couples TRBV4-3 to TRBJ2-1; TRBD1 aligns across 8 bases. The V gene's germline CDR1 is LGHNA and CDR2 YSLEER. The J segment lost 8 bases and the V segment lost 0 bases, leaving 9 bases of the junction unmatched. The CDR3 runs to 16 residues.

The sample holds a few counts of this clonotype. This sequence joins TRBV11-2 and TRBJ2-1; 7 bases are shared with TRBD1. Germline V CDR1 and CDR2: SGHAT, FQNNGV. This CDR3 has 12 amino acids. Trimming at V came to 2 bases and at J to 10 bases, leaving 2 bases not matched to a gene. The CDR3 here is CASSLQTGEQFF. The DNA for the CDR3 is TGTGCCAGCAGCTTACAGACAGGGGAGCAGTTCTTC.

The chain recombines TRBV29-1 with TRBJ1-2, with TRBD1 identical over 8 bases. The CDR3 is 14 residues long. In germline, CDR1 is SQVTM, CDR2 ANQGSEA. Trimming removed 5 bases from V and 3 bases from J; junction bases left unmatched: 8. DNA of the CDR3: TGCAGCGTTCCGGGGACAGGCTGTTACTATGGCTACACCTTC. Its translation: CSVPGTGCYYGYTF. Using reference TRBV29-1 and TRBJ1-2 for the parts outside the CDR3, the full variable domain is SAVISQKPSRDICQRGTSLTIQCQVDSQVTMMFWYRQQPGQSLTLIATANQGSEATYESGFVIDKFPISRPNLTFSTLTVSNMSPEDSSIYLCSVPGTGCYYGYTFGSGTRLTVV.

This clonotype was seen a few times. J is TRBJ2-7 and V is TRBV4-3, with D unresolved. Germline loops: CDR1 LGHNA, CDR2 YSLEER. The CDR3 contains 13 residues. Trimming pared 4 bases from V and 4 bases from J, leaving 11 bases between. The chain's CDR3 is CASSPAVLYEQYF. The CDR3 DNA reads TGCGCCAGCAGCCCCGCGGTACTGTACGAGCAGTACTTC.

This clonotype was counted a few times. The chain combines TRBV20-1 with TRBJ1-1; perhaps TRBD1 as D (6 bases). The V end lost 3 bases, the J end lost 1 base, and 18 bases lay between the germline ends. This CDR3 spans 16 amino acids. CDR1 and CDR2 (germline): DFQATT, SNEGSKA (reference sequence). CDR3 residues: CSASLGVWGANTEAFF. The CDR3 DNA reads TGCAGTGCTAGTCTCGGAGTGTGGGGGGCGAACACTGAAGCTTTCTTT.

The V gene is TRBV3-1, the J gene TRBJ1-1, with D uncertain. Germline V gene sequence: CDR1 LGHDT, CDR2 YNNKEL (reference sequence). The length of the CDR3 is 12 residues. V lost 4 bases and J 7 bases, leaving 10 bases between the germline ends. The chain's CDR3 is CASSRWPNEAFF. CDR3 nucleotide sequence: TGTGCCAGCAGCCGGTGGCCGAATGAAGCTTTCTTT.

This clonotype has a single count. V usage is TRBV20-1 and J usage is TRBJ2-1; 12 bases are a match to TRBD2. The DNA end is a closer match to TRBJ2-7, so the J assignment may be wrong. Germline-derived CDR1 and CDR2 are DFQATT and SNEGSKA (reference sequence). The CDR3 covers 15 residues. In DNA, the CDR3 is TGCAGTGCCAGGGGACTAGCGGGTATATACAATGAGCAGTACTTC. As protein: CSARGLAGIYNEQYF.

The rearrangement joins TRBV2 to TRBJ1-5, with TRBD1 identical over 7 bases. This CDR3 has 17 residues. The germline CDR1 and CDR2 sequences are SNHLY and FYNNEI. V gave up 2 bases and J gave up 11 bases; unmatched junction bases: 18. Here the CDR3 reads CASSEFYWWTGRSAQHF. As DNA, the CDR3 is TGTGCCAGCAGTGAATTTTATTGGTGGACAGGCAGATCAGCCCAGCATTTT.

This chain uses TRBV5-1 with TRBJ1-1; D possibly corresponds to TRBD1 (6 bases). Germline lookup yields CDR1 SGHRS and CDR2 YFSETQ. There are 14 residues in the CDR3. V was pared by 6 bases and J by 3 bases, with 15 bases between. The CDR3 nucleotides read TGCGCCAGCAAGGGGGGGAGCCGTCACACTGAAGCTTTCTTT. Translated, it gives CASKGGSRHTEAFF. Full variable domain (rest looked up from reference TRBV5-1 and TRBJ1-1): KAGVTQTPRYLIKTRGQQVTLSCSPISGHRSVSWYQQTPGQGLQFLFEYFSETQRNKGNFPGRFSGRQFSNSRSEMNVSTLELGDSALYLCASKGGSRHTEAFFGQGTRLTVV.

This clonotype was seen just once. The chain recombines TRBV7-2 with TRBJ2-7; the D is unclear. Germline values: CDR1 SGHTA, CDR2 FQGNSA. V dropped 5 bases and J dropped 3 bases, with 14 bases sitting between them. This CDR3 region has 14 residues. The CDR3 spells CASSVGRTHYEQYF. The CDR3 DNA follows: TGTGCCAGCAGCGTAGGCCGGACGCACTACGAGCAGTACTTC.

The V gene is TRBV20-1, the J gene TRBJ1-5, with D perhaps matching TRBD1 (6 bases). The V end lost 6 bases, the J end lost 0 bases, and 12 bases lay between the germline ends. The CDR3 has 14 amino acids. Germline CDR1 reads DFQATT; CDR2 reads SNEGSKA (reference sequence). The chain's CDR3 is CSAPDSYSNQPQHF. CDR3 DNA sequence: TGCAGTGCACCGGACAGTTATAGCAATCAGCCCCAGCATTTT.

Only a few counts were recorded for this clonotype. The rearrangement links TRBV5-6 to TRBJ1-4; TRBD1 is a possible D gene (6 bases). This CDR3 has 15 amino acids. CDR1 is SGHDT and CDR2 is YYEEEE in the germline V gene. V was shortened by 4 bases and J by 7 bases, with 17 bases between the two germline ends. CDR3 in DNA: TGTGCCAGCAGCATGAATGGACAGTTAAGTGAAAAACTGTTTTTT. It is translated as CASSMNGQLSEKLFF.

The rearrangement uses TRBV4-3 and TRBJ2-1, with no clear D. The CDR3 extends over 17 amino acids. Germline lookup yields CDR1 LGHNA and CDR2 YSLEER. V was trimmed by 0 bases and J by 2 bases, leaving 14 bases between them. The CDR3 protein is CASSQDSPSVPYNEQFF. CDR3 DNA sequence: TGCGCCAGCAGCCAAGATAGCCCCAGCGTTCCCTACAATGAGCAGTTCTTC.

This clonotype showed up many times. The genes are TRBV20-1 and TRBJ2-1; 7 nucleotides agree with TRBD2. V lost 4 bases to trimming and J lost 6 bases; unmatched junction nucleotides: 9. The germline gives CDR1 DFQATT, CDR2 SNEGSKA (reference sequence). CDR3 length: 14 amino acids. CDR3 amino acids: CSAMGTKVSNEQFF. The CDR3 nucleotides are TGCAGTGCTATGGGGACTAAGGTATCCAATGAGCAGTTCTTC.